One sample yielded the 5 T cell receptor beta chains listed below, sequenced in a study of blood T cells in healthy people across ages. Alongside a J-beta primer mix, a sample-barcoded 5' primer served in a second PCR lasting roughly 7 to 11 cycles. One entry per CDR3 protein results from TCRdb running MiXCR on the 5' RACE reads. Among about 670,000 distinct CDR3 sequences listed, roughly 41% were seen once. The sample was blood. The receptors stem from a man older than 75 in good health.

The V and J genes are TRBV3-1 and TRBJ2-7; D is possibly TRBD2 (7 bases). Germline CDR1 and CDR2: LGHDT and YNNKEL (reference sequence). The germline V and J ends were trimmed by 5 bases and 0 bases, with 11 bases remaining between them. The CDR3 length is 14 residues. The CDR3 spells CASSGRGFSYEQYF. The CDR3 bases are TGTGCCAGCAGCGGGAGGGGGTTCTCCTACGAGCAGTACTTC.

The chain uses TRBV6-1 and TRBJ2-7; D may be TRBD1 or TRBD2 (5 bases each). There are 14 residues in the CDR3. CDR1 MNHNS and CDR2 SASEGT come from the germline V gene. The V gene lost 6 bases and the J gene lost 0 bases, with 12 bases spanning the gap. The CDR3 loop reads CASSGAQYSYEQYF. In nucleotides, the CDR3 is TGTGCCAGCAGCGGGGCTCAGTACTCCTACGAGCAGTACTTC.

The DNA of the CDR3 is TGCGCCAGCAGCCAAGAAGGTGGGGGGGGTTACAATGAGCAGTACTTC. Translating it yields CASSQEGGGGYNEQYF. The chain has TRBV4-3 and TRBJ2-5, with TRBD2 matching over 7 bases. V shed 0 bases, J shed 11 bases, and the junction held 15 bases outside the gene matches. The V gene's germline CDR1 is LGHNA and CDR2 YSLEER. This CDR3 region has 16 residues.

The J gene is TRBJ1-2, the V gene TRBV2; D call uncertain. Trimming took off 2 bases at V and 0 bases at J, with 10 bases between the two ends. The CDR3 loop spans 15 amino acids. Germline assignment: CDR1 SNHLY and CDR2 FYNNEI. CDR3 sequence: CASSEYRSTNYGYTF. For the CDR3, the DNA is TGTGCCAGCAGTGAATATCGGAGTACTAACTATGGCTACACCTTC.

This clonotype was detected only once. The V gene is TRBV3-1, the J gene TRBJ2-1; TRBD2 matches 9 bases. Germline assignment: CDR1 LGHDT and CDR2 YNNKEL (reference sequence). The CDR3 loop spans 19 amino acids. V was clipped by 0 bases and J by 6 bases; unmatched bases: 15. CDR3: CASSQDPTSGSHRTNEQFF. Here the CDR3 DNA reads TGTGCCAGCAGCCAAGATCCTACTAGCGGGTCCCACCGTACCAATGAGCAGTTCTTC.